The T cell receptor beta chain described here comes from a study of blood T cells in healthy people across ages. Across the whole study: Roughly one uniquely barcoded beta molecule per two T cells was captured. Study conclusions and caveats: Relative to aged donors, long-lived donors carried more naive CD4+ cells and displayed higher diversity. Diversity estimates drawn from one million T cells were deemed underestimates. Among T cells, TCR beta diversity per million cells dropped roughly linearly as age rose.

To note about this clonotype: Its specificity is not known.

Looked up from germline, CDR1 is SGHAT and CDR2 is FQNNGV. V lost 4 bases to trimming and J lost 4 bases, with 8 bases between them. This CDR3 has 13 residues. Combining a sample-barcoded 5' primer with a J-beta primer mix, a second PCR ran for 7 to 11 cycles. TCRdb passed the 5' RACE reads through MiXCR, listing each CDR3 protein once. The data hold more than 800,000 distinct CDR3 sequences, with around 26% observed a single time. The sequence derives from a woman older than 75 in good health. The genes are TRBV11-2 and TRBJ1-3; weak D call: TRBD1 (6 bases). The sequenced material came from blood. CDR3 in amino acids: CASSSGEGNTIYF. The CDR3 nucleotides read TGTGCCAGCAGCTCAGGGGAAGGAAACACCATATATTTT.